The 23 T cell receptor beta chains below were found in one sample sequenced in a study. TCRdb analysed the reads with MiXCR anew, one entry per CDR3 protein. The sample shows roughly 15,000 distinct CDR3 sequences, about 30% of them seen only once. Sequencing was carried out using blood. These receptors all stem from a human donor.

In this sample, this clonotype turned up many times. CDR3 bases: TGTGCCAGCAGCCAAGATTCCGGGACAGGGGGCACTCAGCCCCAGCATTTT. It specifies CASSQDSGTGGTQPQHF. The chain uses TRBV4-2 and TRBJ1-5, with TRBD1 identical over 12 bases. This CDR3 contains 17 residues. The V segment lost 0 bases and the J segment 6 bases; nucleotides outside the gene matches: 6. Looked up from germline, CDR1 is LGHNA and CDR2 is YNFKEQ.

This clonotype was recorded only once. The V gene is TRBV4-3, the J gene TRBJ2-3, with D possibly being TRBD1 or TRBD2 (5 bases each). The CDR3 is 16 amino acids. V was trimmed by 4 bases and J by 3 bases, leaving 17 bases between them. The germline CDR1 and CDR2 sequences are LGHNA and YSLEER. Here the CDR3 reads CASSLGGTGRTDTQYF. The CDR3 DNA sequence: TGCGCCAGCAGCCTCGGTGGTACGGGACGAACAGATACGCAGTATTTT.

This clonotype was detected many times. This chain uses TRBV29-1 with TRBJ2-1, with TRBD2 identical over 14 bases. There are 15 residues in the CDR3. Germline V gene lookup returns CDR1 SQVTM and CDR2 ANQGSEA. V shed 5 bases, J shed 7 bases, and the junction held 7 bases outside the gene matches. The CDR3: CSVPGTSGSENEQFF. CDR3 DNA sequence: TGCAGCGTTCCCGGGACTAGCGGGAGTGAGAATGAGCAGTTCTTC.

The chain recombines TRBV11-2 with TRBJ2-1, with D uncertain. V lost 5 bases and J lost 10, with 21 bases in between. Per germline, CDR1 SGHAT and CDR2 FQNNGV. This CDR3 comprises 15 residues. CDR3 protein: CASSLARVLPYEQFF. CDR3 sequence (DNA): TGTGCCAGCAGCCTTGCTAGGGTACTACCCTACGAGCAGTTCTTC.

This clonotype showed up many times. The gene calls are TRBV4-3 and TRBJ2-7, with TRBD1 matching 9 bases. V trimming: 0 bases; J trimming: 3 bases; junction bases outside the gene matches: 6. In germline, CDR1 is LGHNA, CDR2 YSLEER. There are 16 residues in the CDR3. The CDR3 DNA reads TGCGCCAGCAGCCAAGAAGCAGCGGACAGGGGCTACGAGCAGTACTTC. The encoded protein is CASSQEAADRGYEQYF.

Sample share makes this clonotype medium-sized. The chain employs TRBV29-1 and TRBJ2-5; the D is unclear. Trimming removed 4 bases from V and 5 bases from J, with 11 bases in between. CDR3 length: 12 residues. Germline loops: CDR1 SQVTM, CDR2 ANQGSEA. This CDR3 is CSVVAAKETQYF. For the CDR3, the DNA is TGCAGCGTTGTAGCAGCAAAGGAGACCCAGTACTTC.

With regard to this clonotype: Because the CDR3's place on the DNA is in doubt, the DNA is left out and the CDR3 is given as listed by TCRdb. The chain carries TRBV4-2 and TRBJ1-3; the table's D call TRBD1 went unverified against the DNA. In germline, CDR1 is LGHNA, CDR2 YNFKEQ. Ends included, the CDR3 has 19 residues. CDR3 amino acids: CASSLMNTEAFFGQGTIYF.

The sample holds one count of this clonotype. DNA of the CDR3: TGCAGTGCTAGGGGACTAGCAGATACGCAGTATTTT. The encoded protein is CSARGLADTQYF. The rearrangement links TRBV20-1 to TRBJ2-3; 8 nucleotides agree with TRBD2. The CDR3 loop spans 12 amino acids. Trimming at V came to 3 bases and at J to 4 bases, leaving 0 bases not matched to a gene. Germline V CDR1 and CDR2: DFQATT, SNEGSKA (reference sequence).

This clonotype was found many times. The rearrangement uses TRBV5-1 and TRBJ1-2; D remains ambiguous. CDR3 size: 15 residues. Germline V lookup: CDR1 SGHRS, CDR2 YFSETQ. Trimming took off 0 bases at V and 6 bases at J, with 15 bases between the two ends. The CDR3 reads CASSLEGRSVDGYTF. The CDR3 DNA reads TGCGCCAGCAGCTTGGAGGGCCGCTCGGTTGATGGCTACACCTTC.

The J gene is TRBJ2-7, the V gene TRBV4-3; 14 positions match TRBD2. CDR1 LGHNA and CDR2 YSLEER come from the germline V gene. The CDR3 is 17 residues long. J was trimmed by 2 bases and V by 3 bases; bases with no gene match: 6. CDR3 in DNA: TGCGCCAGCAGCCATGGGACTAGCGGGAGAATGGCCTACGAGCAGTACTTC. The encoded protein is CASSHGTSGRMAYEQYF.

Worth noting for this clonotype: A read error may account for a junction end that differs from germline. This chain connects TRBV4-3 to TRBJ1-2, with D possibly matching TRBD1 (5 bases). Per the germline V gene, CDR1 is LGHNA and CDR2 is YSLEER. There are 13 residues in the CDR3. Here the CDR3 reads CASSQGNQGPNRF. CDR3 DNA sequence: TGCGCCAGCAGCCAAGGCAACCAGGGCCCCAATCGATTC.

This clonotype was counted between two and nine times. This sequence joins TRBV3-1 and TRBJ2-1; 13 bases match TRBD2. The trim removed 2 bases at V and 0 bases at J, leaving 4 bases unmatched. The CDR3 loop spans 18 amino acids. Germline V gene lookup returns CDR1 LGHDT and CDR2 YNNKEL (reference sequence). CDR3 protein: CASSQTRTSGSSYNEQFF. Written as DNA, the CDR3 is TGTGCCAGCAGCCAAACCCGGACTAGCGGGAGCTCCTACAATGAGCAGTTCTTC.

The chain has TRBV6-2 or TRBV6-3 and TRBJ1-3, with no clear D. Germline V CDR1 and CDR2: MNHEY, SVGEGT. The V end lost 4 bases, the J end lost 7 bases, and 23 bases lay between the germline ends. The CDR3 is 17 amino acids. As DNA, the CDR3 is TGTGCCAGCAGTTCGATAAGCGGCCGCCATGGAGGGAACACCATATATTTT. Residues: CASSSISGRHGGNTIYF.

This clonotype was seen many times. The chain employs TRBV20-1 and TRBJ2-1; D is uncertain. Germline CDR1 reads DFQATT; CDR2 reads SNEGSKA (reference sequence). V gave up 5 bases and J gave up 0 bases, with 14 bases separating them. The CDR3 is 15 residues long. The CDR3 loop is CSAQTLQSSYNEQFF. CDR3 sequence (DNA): TGCAGTGCTCAGACCCTGCAGAGCTCCTACAATGAGCAGTTCTTC.

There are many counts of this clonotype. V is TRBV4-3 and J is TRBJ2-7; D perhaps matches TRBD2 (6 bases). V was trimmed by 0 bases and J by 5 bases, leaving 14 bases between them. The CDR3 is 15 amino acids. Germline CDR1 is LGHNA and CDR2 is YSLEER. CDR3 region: CASSQDEGTLNEQYF. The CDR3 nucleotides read TGCGCCAGCAGCCAAGATGAAGGGACTTTGAACGAGCAGTACTTC.

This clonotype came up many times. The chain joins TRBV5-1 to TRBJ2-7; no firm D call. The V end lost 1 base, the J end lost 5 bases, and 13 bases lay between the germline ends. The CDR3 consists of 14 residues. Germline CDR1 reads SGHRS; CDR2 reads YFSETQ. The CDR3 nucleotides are TGCGCCAGCAGCTTGACGGACGCGGACCACGAGCAGTACTTC. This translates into CASSLTDADHEQYF.

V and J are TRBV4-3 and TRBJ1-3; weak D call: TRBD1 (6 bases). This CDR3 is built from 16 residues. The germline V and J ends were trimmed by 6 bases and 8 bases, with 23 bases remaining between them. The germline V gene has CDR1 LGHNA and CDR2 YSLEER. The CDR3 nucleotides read TGCGCCAGCAGAAGAGGGGGTGCAGGAGGTGGCTACACCATATATTTT. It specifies CASRRGGAGGGYTIYF.

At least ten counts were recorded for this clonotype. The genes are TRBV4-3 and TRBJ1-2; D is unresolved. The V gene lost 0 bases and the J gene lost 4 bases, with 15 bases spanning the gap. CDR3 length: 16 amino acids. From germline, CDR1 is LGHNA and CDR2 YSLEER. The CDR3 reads CASSQEASAKSYGYTF. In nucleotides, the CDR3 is TGCGCCAGCAGCCAAGAGGCGTCCGCCAAAAGCTATGGCTACACCTTC.

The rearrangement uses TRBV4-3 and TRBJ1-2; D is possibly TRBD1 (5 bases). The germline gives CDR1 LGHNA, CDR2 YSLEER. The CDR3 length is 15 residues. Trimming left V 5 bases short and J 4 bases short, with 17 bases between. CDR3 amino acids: CASSYKGYEFYGYTF. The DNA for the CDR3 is TGCGCCAGCAGCTATAAGGGGTACGAGTTCTATGGCTACACCTTC.

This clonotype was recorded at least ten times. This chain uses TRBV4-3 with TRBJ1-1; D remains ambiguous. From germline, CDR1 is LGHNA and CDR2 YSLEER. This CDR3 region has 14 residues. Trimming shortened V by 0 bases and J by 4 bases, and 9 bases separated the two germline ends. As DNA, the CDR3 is TGCGCCAGCAGCCAAGAAAGGGTAGGCACTGAAGCTTTCTTT. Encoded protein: CASSQERVGTEAFF.

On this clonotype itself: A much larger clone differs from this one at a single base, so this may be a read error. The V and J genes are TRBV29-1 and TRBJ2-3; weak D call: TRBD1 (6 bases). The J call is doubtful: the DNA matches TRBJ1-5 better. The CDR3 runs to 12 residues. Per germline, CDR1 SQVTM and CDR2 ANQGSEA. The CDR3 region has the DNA TGCAGCGCAGGGGAGCTTTTGGGTACGCAGCATTTT. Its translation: CSAGELLGTQHF.

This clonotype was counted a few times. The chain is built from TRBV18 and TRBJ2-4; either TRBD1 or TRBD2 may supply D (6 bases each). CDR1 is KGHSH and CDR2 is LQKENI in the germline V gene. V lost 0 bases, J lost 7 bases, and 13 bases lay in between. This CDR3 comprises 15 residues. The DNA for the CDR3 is TGTGCCAGCTCACCACCGGGGGGCCAGAAGAACATTCAGTACTTC. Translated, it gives CASSPPGGQKNIQYF.

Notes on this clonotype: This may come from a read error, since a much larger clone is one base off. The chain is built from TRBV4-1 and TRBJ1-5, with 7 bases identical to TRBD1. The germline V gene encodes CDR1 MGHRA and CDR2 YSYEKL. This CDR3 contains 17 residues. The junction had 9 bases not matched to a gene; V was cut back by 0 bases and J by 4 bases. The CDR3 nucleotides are TGCGCCAGCAGCCAAGATCGAGACAGGGTGCGGAATCAGCCCCAGCATTTT. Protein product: CASSQDRDRVRNQPQHF.